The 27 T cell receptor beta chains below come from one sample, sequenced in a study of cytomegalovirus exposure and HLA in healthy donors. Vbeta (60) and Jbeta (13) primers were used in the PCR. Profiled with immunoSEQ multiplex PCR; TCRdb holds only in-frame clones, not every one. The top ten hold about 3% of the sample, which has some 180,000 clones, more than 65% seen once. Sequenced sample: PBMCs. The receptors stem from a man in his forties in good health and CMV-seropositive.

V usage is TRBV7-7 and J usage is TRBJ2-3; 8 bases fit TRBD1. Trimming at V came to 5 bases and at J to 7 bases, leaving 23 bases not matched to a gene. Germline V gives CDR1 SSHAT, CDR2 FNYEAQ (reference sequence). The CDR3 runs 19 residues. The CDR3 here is CASSSRDRPISPSWNTQYF. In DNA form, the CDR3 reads TGTGCCAGCAGCAGCCGGGACAGGCCCATCTCCCCATCGTGGAATACGCAGTATTTT.

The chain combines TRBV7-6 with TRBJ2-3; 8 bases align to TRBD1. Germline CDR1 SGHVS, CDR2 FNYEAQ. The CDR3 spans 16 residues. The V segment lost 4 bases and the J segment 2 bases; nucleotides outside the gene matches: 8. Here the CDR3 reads CASSSTGDRLTDTQYF. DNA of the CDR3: TGTGCCAGCAGCTCTACTGGGGACAGGCTCACAGATACGCAGTATTTT.

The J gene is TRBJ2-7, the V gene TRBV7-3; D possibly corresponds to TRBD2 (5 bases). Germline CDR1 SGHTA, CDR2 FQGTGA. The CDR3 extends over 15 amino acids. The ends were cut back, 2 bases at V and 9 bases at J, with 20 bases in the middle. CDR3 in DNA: TGTGCCAGCAGCTTAGAGGGCGGGTCCGGTTCGAGGCAGTACTTC. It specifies CASSLEGGSGSRQYF.

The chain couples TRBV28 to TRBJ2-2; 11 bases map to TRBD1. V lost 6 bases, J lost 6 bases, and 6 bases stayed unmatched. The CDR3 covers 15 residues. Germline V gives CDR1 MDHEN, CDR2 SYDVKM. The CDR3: CASRSGTGGAGELFF. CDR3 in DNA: TGTGCCAGCAGATCCGGGACAGGGGGGGCCGGGGAGCTGTTTTTT.

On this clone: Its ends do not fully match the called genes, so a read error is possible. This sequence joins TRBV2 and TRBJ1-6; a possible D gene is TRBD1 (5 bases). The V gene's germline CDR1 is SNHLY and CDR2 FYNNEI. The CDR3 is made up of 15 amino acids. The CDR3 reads CASQPSGRTGSPPHF. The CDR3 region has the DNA TGTGCCAGCCAGCCCTCAGGGCGGACCGGTTCACCCCCCCACTTT.

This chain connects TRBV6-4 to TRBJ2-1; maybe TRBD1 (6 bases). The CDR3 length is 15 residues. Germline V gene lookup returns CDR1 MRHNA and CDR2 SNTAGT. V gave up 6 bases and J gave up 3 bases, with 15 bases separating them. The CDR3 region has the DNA TGTGCCAGCAGACAGACAGGTTCGCACTACAATGAGCAGTTCTTC. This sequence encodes CASRQTGSHYNEQFF.

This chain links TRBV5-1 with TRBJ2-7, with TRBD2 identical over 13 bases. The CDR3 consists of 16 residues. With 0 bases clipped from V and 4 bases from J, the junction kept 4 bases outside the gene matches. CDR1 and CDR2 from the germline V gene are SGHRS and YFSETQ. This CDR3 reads CASSLGLAGGIYEQYF. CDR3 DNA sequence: TGCGCCAGCAGCTTGGGACTAGCGGGAGGAATATACGAGCAGTACTTC.

The CDR3 reads CASNNFPTGGFYGYTF. The CDR3 bases are TGTGCCAGCAACAACTTTCCCACAGGGGGCTTCTATGGCTACACCTTC. The rearrangement links TRBV7-9 to TRBJ1-2, with 9 bases identical to TRBD1. This CDR3 spans 16 amino acids. Trimming removed 7 bases from V and 4 bases from J; junction bases left unmatched: 13. Germline-derived CDR1 and CDR2 are SEHNR and FQNEAQ (reference sequence).

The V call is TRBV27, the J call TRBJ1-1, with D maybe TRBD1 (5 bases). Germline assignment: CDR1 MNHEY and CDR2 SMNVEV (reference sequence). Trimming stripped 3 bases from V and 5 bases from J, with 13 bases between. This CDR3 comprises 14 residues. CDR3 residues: CASSFGAGRTEAFF. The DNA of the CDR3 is TGTGCCAGCAGTTTTGGGGCAGGGAGGACTGAAGCTTTCTTT.

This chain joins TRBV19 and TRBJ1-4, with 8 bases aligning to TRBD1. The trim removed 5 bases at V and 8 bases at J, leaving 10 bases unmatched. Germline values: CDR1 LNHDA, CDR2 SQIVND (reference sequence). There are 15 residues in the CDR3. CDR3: CASSPQGARREKLFF. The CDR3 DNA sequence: TGTGCCAGTAGTCCGCAGGGGGCGCGGAGGGAAAAACTGTTTTTT.

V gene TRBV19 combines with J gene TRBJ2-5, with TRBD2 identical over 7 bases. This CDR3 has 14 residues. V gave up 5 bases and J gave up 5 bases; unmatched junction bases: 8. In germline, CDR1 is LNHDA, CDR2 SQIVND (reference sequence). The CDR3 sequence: CASSSELGGETQYF. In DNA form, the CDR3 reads TGTGCCAGTAGTTCTGAACTGGGAGGGGAGACCCAGTACTTC.

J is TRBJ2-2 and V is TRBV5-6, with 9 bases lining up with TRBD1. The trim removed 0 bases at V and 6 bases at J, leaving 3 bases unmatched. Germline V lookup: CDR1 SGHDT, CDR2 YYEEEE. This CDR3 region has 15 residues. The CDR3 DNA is TGTGCCAGCAGCTTGGGGGACAGGGCGGCCGGGGAGCTGTTTTTT. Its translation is CASSLGDRAAGELFF.

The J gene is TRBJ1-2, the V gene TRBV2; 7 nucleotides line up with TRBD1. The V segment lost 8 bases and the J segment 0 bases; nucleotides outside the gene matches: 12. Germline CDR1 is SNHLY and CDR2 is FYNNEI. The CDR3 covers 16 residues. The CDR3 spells CASSLLQGLPNYGYTF. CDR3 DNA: TGTGCCAGCTCCCTCTTACAGGGGTTGCCTAACTATGGCTACACCTTC.

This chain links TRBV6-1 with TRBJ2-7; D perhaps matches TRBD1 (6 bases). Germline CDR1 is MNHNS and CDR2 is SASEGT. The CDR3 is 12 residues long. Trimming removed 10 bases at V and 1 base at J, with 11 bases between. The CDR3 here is CATTGTSYEQYF. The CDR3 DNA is TGTGCCACTACCGGGACATCCTACGAGCAGTACTTC.

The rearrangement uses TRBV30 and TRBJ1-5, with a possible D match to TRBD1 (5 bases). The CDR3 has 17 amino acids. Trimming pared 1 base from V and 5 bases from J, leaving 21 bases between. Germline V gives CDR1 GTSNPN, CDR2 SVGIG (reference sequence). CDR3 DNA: TGTGCCTGGAGTGCACAACCCGGCGGCAGGGAGGATCAGCCCCAGCATTTT. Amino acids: CAWSAQPGGREDQPQHF. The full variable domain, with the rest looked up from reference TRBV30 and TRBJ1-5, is SQTIHQWPATLVQPVGSPLSLECTVEGTSNPNLYWYRQAAGRGLQLLFYSVGIGQISSEVPQNLSASRPQDRQFILSSKKLLLSDSGFYLCAWSAQPGGREDQPQHFGDGTRLSIL.

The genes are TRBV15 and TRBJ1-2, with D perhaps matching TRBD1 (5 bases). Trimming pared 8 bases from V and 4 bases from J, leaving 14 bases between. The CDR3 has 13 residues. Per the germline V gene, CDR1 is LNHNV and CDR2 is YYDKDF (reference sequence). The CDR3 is CATRPGGSYGYTF. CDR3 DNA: TGTGCCACCCGGCCGGGGGGGTCCTATGGCTACACCTTC.

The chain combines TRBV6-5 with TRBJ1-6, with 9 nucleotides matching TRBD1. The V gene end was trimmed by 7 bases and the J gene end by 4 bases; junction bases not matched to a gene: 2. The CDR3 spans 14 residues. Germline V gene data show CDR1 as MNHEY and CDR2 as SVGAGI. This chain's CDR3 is CASTGTGYNSPLHF. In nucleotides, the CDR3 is TGTGCCAGCACCGGGACAGGGTATAATTCACCCCTCCACTTT.

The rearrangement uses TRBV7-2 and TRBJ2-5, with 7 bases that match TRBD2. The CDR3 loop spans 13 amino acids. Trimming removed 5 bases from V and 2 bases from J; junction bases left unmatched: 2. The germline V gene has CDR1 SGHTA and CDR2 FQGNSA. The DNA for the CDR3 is TGTGCCAGCAGCGAGGGAGGGCAAGAGACCCAGTACTTC. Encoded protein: CASSEGGQETQYF. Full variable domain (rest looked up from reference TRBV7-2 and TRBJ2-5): GAGVSQSPSNKVTEKGKDVELRCDPISGHTALYWYRQSLGQGLEFLIYFQGNSAPDKSGLPSDRFSAERTGGSVSTLTIQRTQQEDSAVYLCASSEGGQETQYFGPGTRLLVL.

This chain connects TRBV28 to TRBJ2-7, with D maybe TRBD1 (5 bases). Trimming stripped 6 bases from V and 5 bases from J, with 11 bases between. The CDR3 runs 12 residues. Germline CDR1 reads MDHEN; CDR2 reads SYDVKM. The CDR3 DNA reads TGTGCCAGCAGATCAGGGATTCACGAGCAGTACTTC. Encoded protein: CASRSGIHEQYF. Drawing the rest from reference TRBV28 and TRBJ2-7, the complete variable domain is DVKVTQSSRYLVKRTGEKVFLECVQDMDHENMFWYRQDPGLGLRLIYFSYDVKMKEKGDIPEGYSVSREKKERFSLILESASTNQTSMYLCASRSGIHEQYFGPGTRLTVT.

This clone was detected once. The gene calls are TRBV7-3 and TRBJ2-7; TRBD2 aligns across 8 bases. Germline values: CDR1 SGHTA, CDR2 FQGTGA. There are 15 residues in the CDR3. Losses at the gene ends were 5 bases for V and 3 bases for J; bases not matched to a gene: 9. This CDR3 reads CASSPKSGSIYEQYF. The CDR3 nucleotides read TGTGCCAGCAGCCCCAAGAGCGGGAGTATCTACGAGCAGTACTTC.

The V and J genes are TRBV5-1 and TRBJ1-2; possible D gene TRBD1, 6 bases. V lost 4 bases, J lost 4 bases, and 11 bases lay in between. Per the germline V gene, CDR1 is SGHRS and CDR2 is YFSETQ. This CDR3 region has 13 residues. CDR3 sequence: CASSPGTSYGYTF. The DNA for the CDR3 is TGCGCCAGCAGCCCCGGGACAAGCTATGGCTACACCTTC.

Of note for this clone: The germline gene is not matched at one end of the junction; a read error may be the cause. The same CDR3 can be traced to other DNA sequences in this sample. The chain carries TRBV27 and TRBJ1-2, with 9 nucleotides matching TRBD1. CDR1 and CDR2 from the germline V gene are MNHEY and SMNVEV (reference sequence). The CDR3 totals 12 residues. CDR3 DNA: TGTGCCAGCAGAGACAGGGGGTATGGTTACACCTTC. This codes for CASRDRGYGYTF.

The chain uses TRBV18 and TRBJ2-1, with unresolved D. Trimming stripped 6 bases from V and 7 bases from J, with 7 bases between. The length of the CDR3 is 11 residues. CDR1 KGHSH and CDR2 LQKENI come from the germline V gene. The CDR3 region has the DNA TGTGCCAGCTCCCTCAGTAATGAGCAGTTCTTC. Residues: CASSLSNEQFF.

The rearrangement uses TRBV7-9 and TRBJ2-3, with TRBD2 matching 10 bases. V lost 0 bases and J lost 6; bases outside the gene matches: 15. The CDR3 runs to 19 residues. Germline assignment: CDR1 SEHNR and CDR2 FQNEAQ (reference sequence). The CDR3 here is CASSLATSGKTPFEDTQYF. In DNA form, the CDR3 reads TGTGCCAGCAGCTTAGCAACTAGCGGGAAGACCCCCTTCGAGGATACGCAGTATTTT. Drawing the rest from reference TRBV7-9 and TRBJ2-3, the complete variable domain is DTGVSQNPRHKITKRGQNVTFRCDPISEHNRLYWYRQTLGQGPEFLTYFQNEAQLEKSRLLSDRFSAERPKGSFSTLEIQRTEQGDSAMYLCASSLATSGKTPFEDTQYFGPGTRLTVL.

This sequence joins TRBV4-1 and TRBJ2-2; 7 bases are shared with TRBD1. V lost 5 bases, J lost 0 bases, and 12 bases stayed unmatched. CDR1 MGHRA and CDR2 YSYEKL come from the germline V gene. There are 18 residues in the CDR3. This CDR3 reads CASSAEGGVIPNTGELFF. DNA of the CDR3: TGCGCCAGCAGCGCGGAAGGGGGCGTAATACCGAACACCGGGGAGCTGTTTTTT.

CDR3 nucleotide sequence: TGCGCCAGCAGCTCGAGCGGGACTCCTAGCCCCTATGGCTACACCTTC. It codes for CASSSSGTPSPYGYTF. The gene calls are TRBV5-1 and TRBJ1-2; tentative D call: TRBD1 (5 bases). Germline V gene lookup returns CDR1 SGHRS and CDR2 YFSETQ. Trimming stripped 3 bases from V and 4 bases from J, with 19 bases between. This CDR3 is 16 amino acids long. Filled out from reference TRBV5-1 and TRBJ1-2, the complete variable domain reads KAGVTQTPRYLIKTRGQQVTLSCSPISGHRSVSWYQQTPGQGLQFLFEYFSETQRNKGNFPGRFSGRQFSNSRSEMNVSTLELGDSALYLCASSSSGTPSPYGYTFGSGTRLTVV.

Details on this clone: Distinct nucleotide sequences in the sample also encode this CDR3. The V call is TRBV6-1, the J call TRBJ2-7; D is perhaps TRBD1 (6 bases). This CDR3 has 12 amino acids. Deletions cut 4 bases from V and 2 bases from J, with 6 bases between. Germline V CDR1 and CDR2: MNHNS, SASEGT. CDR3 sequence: CASSGTAYEQYF. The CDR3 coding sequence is TGTGCCAGCAGTGGGACAGCCTACGAGCAGTACTTC.